One and the same sample provided the 7 T cell receptor beta chains below, sequenced in a study of blood T cell repertoires in COVID-19. The assay was immunoSEQ multiplex PCR, and TCRdb's table has in-frame clones only and misses some. There are approximately 75,000 clones in the sample; under 80% occur only once, and over 25% lies in the top ten. Sequencing was done on a sample of peripheral blood. The receptors derive from an elderly woman with active or convalescent COVID-19.

V and J are TRBV3-1 (or the pseudogene TRBV3-2) and TRBJ1-5; D may be TRBD1 (5 bases). Trimming removed 0 bases from V and 0 bases from J, with 9 bases in between. The CDR3 totals 16 residues. Germline V CDR1 and CDR2: LGHDT, YNNKEL (reference sequence). The CDR3 sequence is CASSQDSRASNQPQHF. Written as DNA, the CDR3 is TGTGCCAGCAGCCAAGATAGCAGGGCTAGCAATCAGCCCCAGCATTTT.

The chain employs TRBV28 and TRBJ1-1; TRBD1 aligns across 7 bases. With 3 bases clipped from V and 0 bases from J, the junction kept 10 bases outside the gene matches. Per germline, CDR1 MDHEN and CDR2 SYDVKM. The length of the CDR3 is 17 residues. The CDR3, as DNA: TGTGCCAGCAGTTTGTCCGGGACAGCATTGATGAACACTGAAGCTTTCTTT. Amino acids: CASSLSGTALMNTEAFF.

This clone was found a few times. CDR3 sequence (DNA): TGTGCCACCAGTGATTTGTGGCAGGGGGCCTTCACCTACGAGCAGTACTTC. This codes for CATSDLWQGAFTYEQYF. The J gene is TRBJ2-7, the V gene TRBV24-1, with 8 nucleotides matching TRBD1. J gave up 2 bases and V 0 bases, and 8 bases lay outside the gene matches. CDR3 length: 17 residues. The germline CDR1 and CDR2 sequences are KGHDR and SFDVKD.

This clone was recorded many times. V and J are TRBV19 and TRBJ1-2, with 7 bases that match TRBD1. V lost 6 bases and J lost 5; bases outside the gene matches: 6. Germline-derived CDR1 and CDR2 are LNHDA and SQIVND (reference sequence). CDR3 length equals 13 residues. CDR3 residues: CASRIQGGYGYTF. The CDR3 DNA reads as TGTGCCAGTAGGATCCAGGGGGGATATGGCTACACCTTC.

This sequence joins TRBV5-1 and TRBJ1-2; the match to TRBD1 covers 7 bases. The CDR3 loop spans 17 amino acids. From germline, CDR1 is SGHRS and CDR2 YFSETQ. With 4 bases clipped from V and 2 bases from J, the junction kept 14 bases outside the gene matches. Here the CDR3 DNA reads TGCGCCAGCAGCCCGGGACAGCGAGCACTTCCAAACTATGGCTACACCTTC. As protein: CASSPGQRALPNYGYTF.

V usage is TRBV4-1 and J usage is TRBJ2-7; 7 bases are a match to TRBD2. Germline V gene lookup returns CDR1 MGHRA and CDR2 YSYEKL. Trimming took 3 bases from V and 6 from J; bases not matched to a gene: 5. This CDR3 contains 13 residues. The DNA for the CDR3 is TGCGCCAGCAGCCAGGGGGGAGGGTCCGAGCAGTACTTC. This sequence encodes CASSQGGGSEQYF.

The chain recombines TRBV20-1 with TRBJ2-7, with 7 positions matching TRBD1. CDR1 DFQATT and CDR2 SNEGSKA come from the germline V gene (reference sequence). Germline trimming cut 4 bases from V and 3 bases from J; bases unmatched to any gene: 6. There are 13 residues in the CDR3. The CDR3 DNA reads TGCAGTGCTACTGACAGGGTCGGCTACGAGCAGTACTTC. Amino acid sequence: CSATDRVGYEQYF.